What follows are 9 T cell receptor beta chains derived from one specimen sequenced in a study of blood T cell repertoires in COVID-19. Only in-frame clones appear in the TCRdb table, and some are missing; sequencing was by immunoSEQ multiplex PCR. The sample has 200,000 to 300,000 clones; about 80% are singletons. Sequenced material: peripheral blood. The receptors stem from a woman older than 75 with acute or convalescent COVID-19.

This clone was counted many times. The chain uses TRBV6-5 and TRBJ2-7; 9 bases fit TRBD1. The CDR3 sequence is 13 residues long. J was trimmed by 4 bases and V by 8 bases; bases with no gene match: 6. Germline-derived CDR1 and CDR2 are MNHEY and SVGAGI. The CDR3 spells CASYLDRGYEQYF. In nucleotides, the CDR3 is TGTGCCAGCTACCTGGACAGGGGATACGAGCAGTACTTC.

The rearrangement joins TRBV5-1 to TRBJ1-5, with 7 bases lining up with TRBD1. The CDR3 has 14 amino acids. CDR1 and CDR2 from the germline V gene are SGHRS and YFSETQ. With 5 bases clipped from V and 3 bases from J, the junction kept 5 bases outside the gene matches. The CDR3 is CASSLQGDNQPQHF. Written as DNA, the CDR3 is TGCGCCAGCAGTTTGCAGGGGGACAATCAGCCCCAGCATTTT.

DNA of the CDR3: TGCGCCAGCAGCTTGTCACAGGGAGTGTCCTACGAGCAGTACTTC. Its translation: CASSLSQGVSYEQYF. The chain uses TRBV5-1 and TRBJ2-7, with D possibly matching TRBD1 (6 bases). With 1 base removed from V and 1 base from J, the gap between germline ends came to 12 bases. The CDR3 sequence is 15 residues long. Germline values: CDR1 SGHRS, CDR2 YFSETQ.

This chain links TRBV19 with TRBJ2-7; D is unclear. This CDR3 is 14 amino acids long. CDR1 and CDR2 (germline): LNHDA, SQIVND (reference sequence). Trimming shortened V by 6 bases and J by 2 bases, and 14 bases separated the two germline ends. The CDR3 sequence: CASRPSANTYEQYF. The CDR3 nucleotides read TGTGCCAGTAGGCCAAGCGCGAACACCTACGAGCAGTACTTC. Filled out from reference TRBV19 and TRBJ2-7, the complete variable domain reads DGGITQSPKYLFRKEGQNVTLSCEQNLNHDAMYWYRQDPGQGLRLIYYSQIVNDFQKGDIAEGYSVSREKKESFPLTVTSAQKNPTAFYLCASRPSANTYEQYFGPGTRLTVT.

The rearrangement links TRBV7-2 to TRBJ1-5; 7 bases agree with TRBD1. The CDR3 is 15 residues long. J was trimmed by 3 bases and V by 5 bases; bases with no gene match: 7. The germline gives CDR1 SGHTA, CDR2 FQGNSA. The CDR3 loop reads CASSLVTGVNQPQHF. CDR3 nucleotide sequence: TGTGCCAGCAGCCTAGTTACAGGGGTCAATCAGCCCCAGCATTTT.

This clone came up once. This chain joins TRBV7-2 and TRBJ1-1; 7 bases agree with TRBD1. V shed 3 bases, J shed 6 bases, and the junction held 13 bases outside the gene matches. The CDR3 contains 16 residues. Germline CDR1 is SGHTA and CDR2 is FQGNSA. The CDR3 nucleotides read TGTGCCAGCAGCTTTCTCGGACAGGTGCGTGCGGCTGAAGCTTTCTTT. This sequence encodes CASSFLGQVRAAEAFF.

The CDR3 reads CAIGSGGTGSSYEQYF. In DNA form, the CDR3 reads TGTGCCATCGGCTCGGGAGGGACAGGGAGCTCCTACGAGCAGTACTTC. The V and J genes are TRBV10-3 and TRBJ2-7; weak D call: TRBD1 (9 bases). The germline V and J ends were trimmed by 8 bases and 0 bases, with 20 bases remaining between them. CDR3 length: 16 residues. Germline loops: CDR1 ENHRY, CDR2 SYGVKD.

The gene calls are TRBV30 and TRBJ1-2; the D is unclear. The CDR3 consists of 15 residues. V lost 3 bases and J lost 0, with 14 bases in between. Germline CDR1 GTSNPN, CDR2 SVGIG (reference sequence). CDR3 protein: CAWRAYGSSNYGYTF. For the CDR3, the DNA is TGTGCCTGGAGGGCTTATGGTTCATCTAACTATGGCTACACCTTC.

J is TRBJ1-2 and V is TRBV6-2 or TRBV6-3; weak D call: TRBD1 (5 bases). Trimming cost V 5 bases and J 7 bases, with 17 bases left between them. Germline V CDR1 and CDR2: MNHEY, SVGEGT. This CDR3 comprises 14 residues. Here the CDR3 reads CASSAQGLYSGYTF. The CDR3 DNA follows: TGTGCCAGCAGTGCTCAGGGTTTGTACTCTGGCTACACCTTC.